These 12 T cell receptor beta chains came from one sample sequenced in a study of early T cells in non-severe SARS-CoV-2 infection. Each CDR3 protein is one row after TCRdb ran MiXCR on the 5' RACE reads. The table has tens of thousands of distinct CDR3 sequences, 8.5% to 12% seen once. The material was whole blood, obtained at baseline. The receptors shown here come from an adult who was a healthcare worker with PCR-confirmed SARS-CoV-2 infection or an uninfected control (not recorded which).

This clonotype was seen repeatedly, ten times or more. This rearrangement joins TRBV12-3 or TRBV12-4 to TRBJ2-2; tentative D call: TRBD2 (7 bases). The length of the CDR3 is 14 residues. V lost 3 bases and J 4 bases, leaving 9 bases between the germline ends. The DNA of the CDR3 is TGTGCCAGCAGTTTGGGAGGGGGCACCGGGGAGCTGTTTTTT. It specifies CASSLGGGTGELFF.

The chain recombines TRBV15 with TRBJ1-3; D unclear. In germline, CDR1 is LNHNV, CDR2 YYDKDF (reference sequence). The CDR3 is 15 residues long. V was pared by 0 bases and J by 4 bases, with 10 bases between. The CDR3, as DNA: TGTGCCACCAGCAGAGATCTAGTACAGGGAAACACCATATATTTT. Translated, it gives CATSRDLVQGNTIYF.

The CDR3 sequence is CASSPFTPGQSPNTGELFF. Written as DNA, the CDR3 is TGTGCCAGCAGCCCCTTTACGCCGGGACAGTCACCTAACACCGGGGAGCTGTTTTTT. The chain uses TRBV27 and TRBJ2-2; TRBD1 agrees at 7 bases. The germline V gene encodes CDR1 MNHEY and CDR2 SMNVEV (reference sequence). The CDR3 runs 19 residues. V lost 6 bases to trimming and J lost 2 bases; unmatched junction nucleotides: 18.

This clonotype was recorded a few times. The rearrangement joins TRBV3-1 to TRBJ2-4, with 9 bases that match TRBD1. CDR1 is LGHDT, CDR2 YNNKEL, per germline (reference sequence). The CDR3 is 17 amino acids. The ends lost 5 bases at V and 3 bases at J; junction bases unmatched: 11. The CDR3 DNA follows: TGTGCCAGCAGCTCCGATCGGGACAGGGCGAACAAAAACATTCAGTACTTC. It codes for CASSSDRDRANKNIQYF.

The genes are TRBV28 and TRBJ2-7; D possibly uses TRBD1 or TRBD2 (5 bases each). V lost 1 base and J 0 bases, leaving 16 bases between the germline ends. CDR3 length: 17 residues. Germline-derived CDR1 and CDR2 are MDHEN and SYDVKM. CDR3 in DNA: TGTGCCAGCAGTTTATTCCCTTCCGGGACCAACTCCTACGAGCAGTACTTC. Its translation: CASSLFPSGTNSYEQYF.

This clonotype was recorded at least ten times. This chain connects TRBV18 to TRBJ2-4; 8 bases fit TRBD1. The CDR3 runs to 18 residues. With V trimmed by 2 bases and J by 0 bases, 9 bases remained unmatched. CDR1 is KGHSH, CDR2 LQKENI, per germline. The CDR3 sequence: CASSPIAPTGVAKNIQYF. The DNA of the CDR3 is TGTGCCAGCTCACCAATAGCGCCGACAGGGGTAGCCAAAAACATTCAGTACTTC. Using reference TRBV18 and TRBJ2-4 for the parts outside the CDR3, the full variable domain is NAGVMQNPRHLVRRRGQEARLRCSPMKGHSHVYWYRQLPEEGLKFMVYLQKENIIDESGMPKERFSAEFPKEGPSILRIQQVVRGDSAAYFCASSPIAPTGVAKNIQYFGAGTRLSVL.

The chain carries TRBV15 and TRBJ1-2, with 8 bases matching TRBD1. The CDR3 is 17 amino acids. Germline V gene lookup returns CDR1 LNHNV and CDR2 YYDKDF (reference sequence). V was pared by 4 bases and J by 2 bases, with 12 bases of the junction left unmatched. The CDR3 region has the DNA TGTGCCACCAGCAAAGACAGGGGCGTTGGGGCCAACTATGGCTACACCTTC. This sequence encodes CATSKDRGVGANYGYTF.

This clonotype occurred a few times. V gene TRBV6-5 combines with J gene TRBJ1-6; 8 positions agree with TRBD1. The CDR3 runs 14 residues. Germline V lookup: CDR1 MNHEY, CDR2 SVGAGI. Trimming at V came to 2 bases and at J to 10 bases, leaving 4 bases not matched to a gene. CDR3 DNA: TGTGCCAGCAGTTACGGACAGGGTTGGTCACCCCTCCACTTT. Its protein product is CASSYGQGWSPLHF.

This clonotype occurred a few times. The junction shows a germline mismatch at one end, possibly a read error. The CDR3 sequence: CSARGNSRQGGTEAFF. The DNA of the CDR3 is TGCAGTGCCAGAGGAAATTCTAGGCAGGGGGGGACTGAAGCTTTCTTT. This sequence joins TRBV20-1 and TRBJ1-1, with 7 bases aligning to TRBD1. CDR3 length: 16 amino acids. The germline CDR1 and CDR2 sequences are DFQATT and SNEGSKA (reference sequence).

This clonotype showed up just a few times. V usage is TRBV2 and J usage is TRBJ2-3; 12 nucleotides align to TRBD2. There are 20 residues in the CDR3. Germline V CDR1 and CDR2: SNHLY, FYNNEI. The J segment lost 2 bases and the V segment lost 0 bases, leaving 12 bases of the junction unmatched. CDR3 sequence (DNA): TGTGCCAGCAGTGAAGCGCTTAGGGCTAGCGGGAGGGCCGACACAGATACGCAGTATTTT. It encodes CASSEALRASGRADTDTQYF.

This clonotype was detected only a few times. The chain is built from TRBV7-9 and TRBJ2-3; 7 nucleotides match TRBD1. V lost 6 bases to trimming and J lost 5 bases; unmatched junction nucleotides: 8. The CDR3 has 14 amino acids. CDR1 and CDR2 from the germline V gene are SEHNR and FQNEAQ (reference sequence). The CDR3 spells CASSYGQEVDTQYF. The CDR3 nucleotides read TGTGCCAGCAGTTACGGACAGGAGGTAGATACGCAGTATTTT.

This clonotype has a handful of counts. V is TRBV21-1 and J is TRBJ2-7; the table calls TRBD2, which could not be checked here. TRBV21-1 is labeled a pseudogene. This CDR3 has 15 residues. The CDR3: CASSPPAGTTYEQYF. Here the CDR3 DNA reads TGTGCCAGCAGCCCCCCCGCCGGGACTACATACGAGCAGTACTTC.